These 3 T cell receptor beta chains originate from one sample sequenced in a study of blood T cell repertoires in COVID-19. Clones were read by immunoSEQ multiplex PCR, and TCRdb kept only the in-frame ones, dropping some. The sample includes over 70,000 clones, about 91% seen only once; the top ten take roughly 2.3%. Sequenced input: peripheral blood. These TCRs come from a human donor with active COVID-19. The donor label of this sample is uncertain.

The rearrangement links TRBV6-2 or TRBV6-3 to TRBJ1-1; the D is unclear. The germline V and J ends were trimmed by 2 bases and 2 bases, with 9 bases remaining between them. Germline lookup yields CDR1 MNHEY and CDR2 SVGEGT. CDR3 length: 14 amino acids. This CDR3 reads CASSYGQLNTEAFF. The DNA of the CDR3 is TGTGCCAGCAGTTACGGGCAGCTAAACACTGAAGCTTTCTTT.

Comment on this clone: Relative to the germline gene, one junction end is altered; a read error may explain this. The rearrangement links TRBV5-1 to TRBJ2-5, with 7 positions matching TRBD2. The germline gives CDR1 SGHRS, CDR2 YFSETQ. CDR3 length: 17 amino acids. CDR3 in amino acids: CASRLGFFQRGQETQYF. The DNA of the CDR3 is TGCGCCAGCAGGTTGGGATTTTTCCAGCGGGGACAAGAGACCCAGTACTTC.

This chain joins TRBV2 and TRBJ1-4; D is ambiguous. In germline, CDR1 is SNHLY, CDR2 FYNNEI. The CDR3 is 18 amino acids. The CDR3 loop is CASSYPREPEGVDEKLFF. The CDR3 region has the DNA TGTGCTTCCTCCTACCCTCGGGAGCCGGAAGGTGTCGATGAAAAACTGTTTTTT.